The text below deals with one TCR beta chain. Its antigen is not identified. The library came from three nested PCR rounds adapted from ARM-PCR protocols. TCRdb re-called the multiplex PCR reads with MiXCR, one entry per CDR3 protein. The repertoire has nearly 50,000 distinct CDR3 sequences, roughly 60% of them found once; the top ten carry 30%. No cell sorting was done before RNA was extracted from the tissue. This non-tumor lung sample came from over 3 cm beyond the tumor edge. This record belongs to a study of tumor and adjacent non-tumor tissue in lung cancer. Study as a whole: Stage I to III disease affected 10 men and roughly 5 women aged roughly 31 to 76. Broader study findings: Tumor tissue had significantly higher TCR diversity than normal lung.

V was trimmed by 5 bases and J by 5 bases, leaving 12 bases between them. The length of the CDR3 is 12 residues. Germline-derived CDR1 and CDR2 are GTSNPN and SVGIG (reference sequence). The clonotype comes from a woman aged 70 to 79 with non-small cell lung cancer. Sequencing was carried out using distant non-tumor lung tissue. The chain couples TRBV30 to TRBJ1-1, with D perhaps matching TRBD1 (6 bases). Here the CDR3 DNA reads TGTGCCTGGGGGGGGGGCCCTACTGAAGCTTTCTTT. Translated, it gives CAWGGGPTEAFF.